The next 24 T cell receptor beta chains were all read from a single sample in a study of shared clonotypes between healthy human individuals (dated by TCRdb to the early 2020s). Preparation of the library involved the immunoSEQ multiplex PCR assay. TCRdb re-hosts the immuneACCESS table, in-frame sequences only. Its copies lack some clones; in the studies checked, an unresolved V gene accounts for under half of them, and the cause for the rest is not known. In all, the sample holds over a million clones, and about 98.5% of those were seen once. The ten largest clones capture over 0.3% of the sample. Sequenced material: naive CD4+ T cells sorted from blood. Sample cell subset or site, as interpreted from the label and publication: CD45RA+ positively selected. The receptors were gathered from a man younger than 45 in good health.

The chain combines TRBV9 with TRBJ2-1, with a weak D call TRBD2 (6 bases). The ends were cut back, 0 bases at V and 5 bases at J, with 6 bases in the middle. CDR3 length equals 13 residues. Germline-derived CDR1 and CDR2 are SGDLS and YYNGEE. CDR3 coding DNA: TGTGCCAGCAGCGTAGCGGGGGACAATGAGCAGTTCTTC. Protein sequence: CASSVAGDNEQFF. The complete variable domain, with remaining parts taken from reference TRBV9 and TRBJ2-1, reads DSGVTQTPKHLITATGQRVTLRCSPRSGDLSVYWYQQSLDQGLQFLIQYYNGEERAKGNILERFSAQQFPDLHSELNLSSLELGDSALYFCASSVAGDNEQFFGPGTRLTVL.

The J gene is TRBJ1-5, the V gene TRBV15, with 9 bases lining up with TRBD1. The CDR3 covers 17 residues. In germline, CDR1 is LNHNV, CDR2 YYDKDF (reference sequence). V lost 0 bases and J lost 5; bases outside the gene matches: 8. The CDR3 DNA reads TGTGCCACCAGCAGAGATCTATCACAGGGGGCCTATCAGCCCCAGCATTTT. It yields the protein CATSRDLSQGAYQPQHF.

DNA for the CDR3: TGTGCCAGTTGGGGTCAGGGGTACGCTGAAGCTTTCTTT. As protein: CASWGQGYAEAFF. V gene TRBV7-2 combines with J gene TRBJ1-1; TRBD1 is a possible D gene (6 bases). There are 13 residues in the CDR3. V was clipped by 9 bases and J by 6 bases, with 17 bases between them. Germline CDR1 and CDR2: SGHTA and FQGNSA.

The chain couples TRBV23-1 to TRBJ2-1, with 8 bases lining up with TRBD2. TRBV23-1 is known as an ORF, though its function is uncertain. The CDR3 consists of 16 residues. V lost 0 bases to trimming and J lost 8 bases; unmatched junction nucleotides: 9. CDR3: CASSQSPSGLRYEQFF. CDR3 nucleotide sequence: TGCGCCAGCAGTCAATCTCCTAGCGGGCTCCGCTATGAGCAGTTCTTC.

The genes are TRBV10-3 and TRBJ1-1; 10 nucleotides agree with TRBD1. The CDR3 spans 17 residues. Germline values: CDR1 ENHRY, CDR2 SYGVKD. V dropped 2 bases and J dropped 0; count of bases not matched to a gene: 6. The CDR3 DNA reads TGTGCCATCAGTGAGCGCCGGGACAGGGGCCTGAACACTGAAGCTTTCTTT. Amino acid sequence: CAISERRDRGLNTEAFF.

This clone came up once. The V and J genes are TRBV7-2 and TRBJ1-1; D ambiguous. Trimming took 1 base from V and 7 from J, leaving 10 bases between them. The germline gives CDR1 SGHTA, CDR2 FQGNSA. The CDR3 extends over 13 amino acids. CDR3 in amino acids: CASSLGQQLEAFF. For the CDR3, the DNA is TGTGCCAGCAGCTTAGGACAACAACTTGAAGCTTTCTTT.

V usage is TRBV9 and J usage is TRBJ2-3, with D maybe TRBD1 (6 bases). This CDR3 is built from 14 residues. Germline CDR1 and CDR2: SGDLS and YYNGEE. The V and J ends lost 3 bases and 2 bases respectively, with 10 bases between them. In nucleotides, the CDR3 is TGTGCCAGCAGCGACCGGGACAACACAGATACGCAGTATTTT. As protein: CASSDRDNTDTQYF.

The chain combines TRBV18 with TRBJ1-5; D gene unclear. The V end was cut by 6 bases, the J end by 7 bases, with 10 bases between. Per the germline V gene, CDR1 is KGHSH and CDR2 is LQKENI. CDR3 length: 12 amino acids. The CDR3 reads CASSPDGQPQHF. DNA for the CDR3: TGTGCCAGCTCGCCCGACGGGCAGCCCCAGCATTTT.

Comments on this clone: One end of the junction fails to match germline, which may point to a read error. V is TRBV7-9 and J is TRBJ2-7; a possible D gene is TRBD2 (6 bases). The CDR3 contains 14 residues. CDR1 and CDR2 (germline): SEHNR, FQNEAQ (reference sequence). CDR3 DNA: TGTGCCCGCAGCCCTCGGGAGATCGGAGTCGAGCAGTACTTC. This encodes CARSPREIGVEQYF.

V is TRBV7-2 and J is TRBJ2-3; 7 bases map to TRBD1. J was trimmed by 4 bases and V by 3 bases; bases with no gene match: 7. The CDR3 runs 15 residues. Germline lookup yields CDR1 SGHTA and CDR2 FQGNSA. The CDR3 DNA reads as TGTGCCAGCAGCTTGGGACAGTCGTCGCCAGATACGCAGTATTTT. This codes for CASSLGQSSPDTQYF.

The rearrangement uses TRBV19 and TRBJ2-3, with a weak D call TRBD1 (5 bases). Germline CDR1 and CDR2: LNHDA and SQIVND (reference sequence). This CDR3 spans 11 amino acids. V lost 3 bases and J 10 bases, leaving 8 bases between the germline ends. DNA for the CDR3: TGTGCCAGTAGTATCCAGGGTTCGCAGTATTTT. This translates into CASSIQGSQYF.

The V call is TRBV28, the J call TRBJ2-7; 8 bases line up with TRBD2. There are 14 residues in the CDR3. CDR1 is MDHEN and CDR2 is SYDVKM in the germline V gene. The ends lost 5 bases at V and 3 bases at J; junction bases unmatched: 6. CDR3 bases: TGTGCCAGCAGTATGCCGGGACTAGTCTACGAGCAGTACTTC. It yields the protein CASSMPGLVYEQYF.

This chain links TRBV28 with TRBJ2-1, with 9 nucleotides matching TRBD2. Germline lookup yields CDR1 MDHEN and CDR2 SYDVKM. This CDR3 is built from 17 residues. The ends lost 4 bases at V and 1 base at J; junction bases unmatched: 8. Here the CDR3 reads CASSSLISGSSYNEQFF. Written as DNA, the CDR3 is TGTGCCAGCAGTTCACTTATTAGCGGGAGTTCCTACAATGAGCAGTTCTTC.

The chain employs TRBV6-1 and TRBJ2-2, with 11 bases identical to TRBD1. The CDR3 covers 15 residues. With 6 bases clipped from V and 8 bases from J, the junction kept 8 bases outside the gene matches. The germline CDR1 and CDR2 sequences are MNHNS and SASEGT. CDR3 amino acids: CASRPGQGVQGELFF. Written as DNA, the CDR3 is TGTGCCAGCAGACCGGGACAGGGGGTCCAGGGGGAGCTGTTTTTT.

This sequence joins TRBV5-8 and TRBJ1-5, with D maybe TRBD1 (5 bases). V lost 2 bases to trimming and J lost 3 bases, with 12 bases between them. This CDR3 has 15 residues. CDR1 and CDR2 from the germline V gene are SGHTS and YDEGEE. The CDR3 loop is CASSFKRQFNQPQHF. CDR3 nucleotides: TGTGCCAGCAGCTTCAAGAGACAGTTCAATCAGCCCCAGCATTTT.

The CDR3 sequence is CASSFGASLISYEQYF. The DNA for the CDR3 is TGTGCCAGCAGCTTCGGCGCCAGCCTAATCTCCTACGAGCAGTACTTC. V usage is TRBV7-2 and J usage is TRBJ2-7; D call uncertain. The CDR3 covers 16 residues. Per the germline V gene, CDR1 is SGHTA and CDR2 is FQGNSA. The V and J ends lost 3 bases and 0 bases respectively, with 15 bases between them.

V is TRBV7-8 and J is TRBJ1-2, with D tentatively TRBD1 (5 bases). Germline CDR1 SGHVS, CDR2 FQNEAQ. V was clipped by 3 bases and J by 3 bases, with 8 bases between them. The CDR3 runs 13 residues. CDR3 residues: CASSFGGDYGYTF. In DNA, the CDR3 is TGTGCCAGCAGCTTCGGGGGTGACTATGGCTACACCTTC.

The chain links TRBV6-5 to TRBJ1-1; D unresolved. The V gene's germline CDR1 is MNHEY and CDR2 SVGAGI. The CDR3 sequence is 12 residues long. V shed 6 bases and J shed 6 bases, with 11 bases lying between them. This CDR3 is CASRDGWSEAFF. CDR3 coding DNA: TGTGCCAGCAGGGACGGATGGTCTGAAGCTTTCTTT.

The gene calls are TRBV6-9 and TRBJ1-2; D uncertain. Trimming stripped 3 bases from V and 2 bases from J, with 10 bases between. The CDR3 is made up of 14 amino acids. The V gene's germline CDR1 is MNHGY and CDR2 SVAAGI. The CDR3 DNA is TGTGCCAGCAGTTACACCCCCGGCAACTATGGCTACACCTTC. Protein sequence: CASSYTPGNYGYTF.

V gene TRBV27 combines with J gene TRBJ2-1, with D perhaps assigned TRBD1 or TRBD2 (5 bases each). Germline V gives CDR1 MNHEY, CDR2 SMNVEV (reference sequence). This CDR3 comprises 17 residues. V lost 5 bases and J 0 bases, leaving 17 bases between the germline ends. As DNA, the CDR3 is TGTGCCAGCAGTATGCTGGGACGGCGGAGCTCCTACAATGAGCAGTTCTTC. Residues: CASSMLGRRSSYNEQFF.

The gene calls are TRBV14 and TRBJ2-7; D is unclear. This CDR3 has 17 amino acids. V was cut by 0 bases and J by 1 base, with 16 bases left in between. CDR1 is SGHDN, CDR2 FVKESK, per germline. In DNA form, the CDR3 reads TGTGCCAGCAGCCAAGATATAGGGTCTTTCTTATCCTACGAGCAGTACTTC. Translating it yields CASSQDIGSFLSYEQYF.

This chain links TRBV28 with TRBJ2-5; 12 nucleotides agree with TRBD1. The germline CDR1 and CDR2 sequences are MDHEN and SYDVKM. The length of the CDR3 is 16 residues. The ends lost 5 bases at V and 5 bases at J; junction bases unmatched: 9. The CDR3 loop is CASSSPGDRGLETQYF. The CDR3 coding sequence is TGTGCCAGCAGTAGCCCAGGGGACAGGGGGCTGGAGACCCAGTACTTC. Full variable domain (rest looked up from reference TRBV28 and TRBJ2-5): DVKVTQSSRYLVKRTGEKVFLECVQDMDHENMFWYRQDPGLGLRLIYFSYDVKMKEKGDIPEGYSVSREKKERFSLILESASTNQTSMYLCASSSPGDRGLETQYFGPGTRLLVL.

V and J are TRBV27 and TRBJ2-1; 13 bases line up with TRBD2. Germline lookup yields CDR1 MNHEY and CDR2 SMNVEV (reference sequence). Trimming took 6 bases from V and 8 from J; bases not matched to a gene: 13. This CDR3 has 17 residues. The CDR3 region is CASRRLAGGVIKDEQFF. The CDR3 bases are TGTGCCAGCAGGCGACTAGCGGGAGGCGTGATAAAGGATGAGCAGTTCTTC.

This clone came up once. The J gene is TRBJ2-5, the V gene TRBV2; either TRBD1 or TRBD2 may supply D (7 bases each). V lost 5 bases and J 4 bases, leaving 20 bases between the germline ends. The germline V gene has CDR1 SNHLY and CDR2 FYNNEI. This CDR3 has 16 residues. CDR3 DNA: TGTGCCAGCAGTTACGAAGTAGACAGGGAGGGAGAGACCCAGTACTTC. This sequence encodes CASSYEVDREGETQYF.